One sample yielded the 32 T cell receptor beta chains listed below, sequenced in a study of breast tumors, draining lymph nodes, adjacent tissues. MiXCR was run by TCRdb on the multiplex PCR reads, yielding one entry per CDR3 protein. The sample lists roughly 70,000 distinct CDR3 sequences; 40% to 45% were seen once. Source material: breast tumor tissue. The receptors shown here come from a female donor with breast cancer. Some clones in this sample may be carry-over from other donors' samples.

This clonotype appeared many times. This sequence joins TRBV7-3 and TRBJ2-1; D is undetermined. Trimming shortened V by 5 bases and J by 0 bases, and 8 bases separated the two germline ends. CDR1 and CDR2 from the germline V gene are SGHTA and FQGTGA. The CDR3 length is 14 residues. The CDR3 protein is CASSPDISYNEQFF. The CDR3 DNA follows: TGTGCCAGCAGCCCAGACATCTCCTACAATGAGCAGTTCTTC.

This clonotype was recorded at least ten times. CDR3 nucleotide sequence: TGTGCCAGCAGTTACTCCACCTCATCGGACGAGCAGTACTTC. Translating gives CASSYSTSSDEQYF. The chain is built from TRBV6-5 and TRBJ2-7; D not resolved. CDR3 size: 14 residues. Germline V lookup: CDR1 MNHEY, CDR2 SVGAGI. V was cut by 0 bases and J by 5 bases, with 11 bases left in between.

This clonotype was seen at least ten times. The V call is TRBV30, the J call TRBJ2-7; no clear D. The ends were cut back, 2 bases at V and 2 bases at J, with 4 bases in the middle. The CDR3 has 11 amino acids. Germline CDR1 is GTSNPN and CDR2 is SVGIG (reference sequence). The CDR3 loop is CAWSTAYEQYF. The CDR3 bases are TGTGCCTGGAGTACGGCCTACGAGCAGTACTTC. Combining the CDR3 with reference TRBV30 and TRBJ2-7 gives the whole variable domain SQTIHQWPATLVQPVGSPLSLECTVEGTSNPNLYWYRQAAGRGLQLLFYSVGIGQISSEVPQNLSASRPQDRQFILSSKKLLLSDSGFYLCAWSTAYEQYFGPGTRLTVT.

In DNA, the CDR3 is TGTGCCATCATGGACAGGGGTTCACCCCTCCACTTT. Translation gives CAIMDRGSPLHF. The chain recombines TRBV10-3 with TRBJ1-6, with TRBD1 matching 9 bases. The V gene's germline CDR1 is ENHRY and CDR2 SYGVKD. With 7 bases clipped from V and 9 bases from J, the junction kept 1 base outside the gene matches. This CDR3 is built from 12 residues.

V gene TRBV25-1 combines with J gene TRBJ1-2; D ambiguous. Germline loops: CDR1 MGHDK, CDR2 SYGVNS. The CDR3 is made up of 14 amino acids. V dropped 4 bases and J dropped 2 bases, with 11 bases sitting between them. CDR3 nucleotides: TGTGCCAGCAGTGCTAGAGATATCAACTATGGCTACACCTTC. This encodes CASSARDINYGYTF.

This clonotype was detected ten times or more. The rearrangement links TRBV11-2 to TRBJ2-1; D perhaps matches TRBD1 (6 bases). The CDR3 is 14 amino acids. Deletions cut 5 bases from V and 3 bases from J, with 11 bases between. Germline V gene sequence: CDR1 SGHAT, CDR2 FQNNGV. The CDR3 loop is CASSPGHLYNEQFF. The CDR3 region has the DNA TGTGCCAGCAGCCCGGGACACCTCTACAATGAGCAGTTCTTC.

This clonotype was recorded at least ten times. The rearrangement links TRBV18 to TRBJ1-3; D gene unclear. This CDR3 has 14 amino acids. Germline CDR1 KGHSH, CDR2 LQKENI. Trimming removed 6 bases from V and 1 base from J, with 10 bases in between. CDR3 nucleotides: TGTGCCAGCTCGGCTGAGACATCTGGAAACACCATATATTTT. It encodes CASSAETSGNTIYF.

This clonotype was seen a handful of times. The chain links TRBV19 to TRBJ2-7; D is ambiguous. The ends were cut back, 4 bases at V and 0 bases at J, with 10 bases in the middle. In germline, CDR1 is LNHDA, CDR2 SQIVND (reference sequence). This CDR3 has 14 amino acids. DNA of the CDR3: TGTGCCAGTAGTACTGGGTGGGGCTCCTACGAGCAGTACTTC. Encoded protein: CASSTGWGSYEQYF.

In its sample, this clonotype was seen many times. The chain recombines TRBV12-3 or TRBV12-4 with TRBJ2-7; D gene unclear. V lost 5 bases to trimming and J lost 2 bases, with 4 bases between them. The CDR3 runs to 11 residues. The CDR3 bases are TGTGCCAGCAGTCCTGCCTACGAGCAGTACTTC. Translating it yields CASSPAYEQYF.

Turning to this clonotype: This sequence may be a read error, since a much larger clone differs from it by one base. The conserved phenylalanine or tryptophan is not found at the CDR3 terminus, so this likely reflects a read error. The chain combines TRBV19 with TRBJ2-7; unclear D gene. This CDR3 contains 13 residues. Per the germline V gene, CDR1 is LNHDA and CDR2 is SQIVND (reference sequence). V was trimmed by 5 bases and J by 5 bases, leaving 13 bases between them. The CDR3 is CASSVVRGDEQYL. The CDR3 nucleotides read TGTGCCAGTAGTGTGGTCCGTGGGGACGAGCAGTACCTC.

Worth noting for this clonotype: A read error is likely, as this CDR3 ends without the conserved phenylalanine or tryptophan. The rearrangement joins TRBV20-1 to TRBJ1-2; no clear D gene. V lost 4 bases and J lost 0, with 9 bases in between. CDR3 length: 13 residues. Germline CDR1 reads DFQATT; CDR2 reads SNEGSKA (reference sequence). CDR3 DNA sequence: TGCAGTGCTAAAGGGCCCTCTAACTATGGCTACACCCTC. Protein product: CSAKGPSNYGYTL.

There are a few counts of this clonotype. The V call is TRBV5-1, the J call TRBJ1-4, with TRBD1 matching 7 bases. The junction had 10 bases not matched to a gene; V was cut back by 4 bases and J by 7 bases. CDR3 length: 15 residues. Germline V CDR1 and CDR2: SGHRS, YFSETQ. CDR3 loop: CASSPGTDRSEKLFF. CDR3 coding DNA: TGCGCCAGCAGCCCGGGGACAGATCGAAGTGAAAAACTGTTTTTT.

This clonotype came up many times. The chain recombines TRBV6-5 with TRBJ2-1, with D unresolved. The CDR3 length is 14 residues. V lost 2 bases and J lost 7, with 12 bases in between. Germline lookup yields CDR1 MNHEY and CDR2 SVGAGI. As DNA, the CDR3 is TGTGCCAGCAGTTACGTCCGGCTTCTTAATGAGCAGTTCTTC. Amino acid sequence: CASSYVRLLNEQFF.

In its sample, this clonotype was seen many times. J is TRBJ2-1 and V is TRBV9; unclear D gene. Trimming left V 2 bases short and J 8 bases short, with 20 bases between. CDR3 length: 16 residues. CDR1 and CDR2 from the germline V gene are SGDLS and YYNGEE. This CDR3 reads CASSVDGHPWSDEQFF. In DNA, the CDR3 is TGTGCCAGCAGCGTTGATGGGCACCCGTGGTCGGATGAGCAGTTCTTC.

This clonotype was detected a few times. This chain links TRBV5-5 with TRBJ1-1, with 7 positions matching TRBD1. This CDR3 is built from 14 residues. Germline V gene sequence: CDR1 SGHKS, CDR2 YYEKEE (reference sequence). The junction had 2 bases not matched to a gene; V was cut back by 3 bases and J by 0 bases. CDR3 region: CASSWGQMNTEAFF. CDR3 nucleotides: TGTGCCAGCAGCTGGGGACAGATGAACACTGAAGCTTTCTTT.

There are many counts of this clonotype. The V gene is TRBV14, the J gene TRBJ2-7; D is unresolved. CDR1 and CDR2 (germline): SGHDN, FVKESK. This CDR3 is 14 amino acids long. V lost 3 bases, J lost 7 bases, and 16 bases lay in between. The CDR3 DNA is TGTGCCAGCAGCCACCTTTCTAGGCGTTGGGAGCAGTACTTC. It translates to CASSHLSRRWEQYF.

This clonotype has a single count. The V gene is TRBV20-1, the J gene TRBJ2-7; D perhaps matches TRBD1 (6 bases). CDR3 length: 13 amino acids. V lost 1 base to trimming and J lost 5 bases, with 12 bases between them. Germline-derived CDR1 and CDR2 are DFQATT and SNEGSKA (reference sequence). CDR3 DNA sequence: TGCAGTGCTAGAGTTTACAGGGTGGACGAGCAGTACTTC. It translates to CSARVYRVDEQYF.

Details on this clonotype: A read error may account for a junction end that differs from germline. The V gene is TRBV11-3, the J gene TRBJ2-7; maybe TRBD2 (5 bases). The CDR3 has 15 amino acids. Germline CDR1 and CDR2: SGHNT and YENEEA. CDR3 nucleotides: TGTGCCAGCAGCTTAGAGCACGGGTCTAGCTACGTGCAGTACTTC. Residues: CASSLEHGSSYVQYF.

This clonotype has ten or more counts. The chain combines TRBV6-5 with TRBJ2-2; D remains ambiguous. With 6 bases removed from V and 4 bases from J, the gap between germline ends came to 12 bases. Germline V gene sequence: CDR1 MNHEY, CDR2 SVGAGI. The CDR3 runs 14 residues. CDR3 residues: CASRPPVPTGELFF. The CDR3 nucleotides read TGTGCCAGCAGGCCCCCAGTGCCCACCGGGGAGCTGTTTTTT.

The rearrangement joins TRBV7-9 to TRBJ1-2; 9 nucleotides agree with TRBD1. After removal of 5 bases from V and 2 bases from J, the junction contained 12 bases not matched to a gene. This CDR3 is 17 amino acids long. The germline V gene encodes CDR1 SEHNR and CDR2 FQNEAQ (reference sequence). CDR3 region: CASSPWTGVPLNYGYTF. The CDR3 DNA is TGTGCCAGCAGCCCATGGACAGGGGTCCCCTTGAACTATGGCTACACCTTC.

There are a few counts of this clonotype. Just one base apart from a much larger clone, this may be a read error. This rearrangement joins TRBV19 to TRBJ1-5; TRBD1 might be the D (5 bases). Germline-derived CDR1 and CDR2 are LNHDA and SQIVND (reference sequence). This CDR3 is 18 amino acids long. The CDR3 sequence is CASSANRGQAAHHQPPHF. The CDR3 DNA follows: TGTGCCAGTAGTGCCAATAGGGGCCAGGCCGCTCATCATCAGCCCCCGCATTTT.

The chain couples TRBV6-5 to TRBJ2-7; D is possibly TRBD1 or TRBD2 (5 bases each). The CDR3 contains 16 residues. V was trimmed by 5 bases and J by 0 bases, leaving 17 bases between them. CDR1 is MNHEY, CDR2 SVGAGI, per germline. The DNA for the CDR3 is TGTGCCAGCAGTCCACCCCCGGCAGGGAGCTCCTACGAGCAGTACTTC. Its translation: CASSPPPAGSSYEQYF.

This clonotype has at least ten counts. This chain links TRBV13 with TRBJ1-5; 7 nucleotides agree with TRBD1. The CDR3 has 13 residues. The ends lost 2 bases at V and 9 bases at J; junction bases unmatched: 4. Germline CDR1 and CDR2: PRHDT and FYEKMQ (reference sequence). As DNA, the CDR3 is TGTGCCAGCAGCTTAATAAGGGGGCCGCCCCAGCATTTT. Its translation is CASSLIRGPPQHF.

The rearrangement uses TRBV6-1 and TRBJ1-5, with 12 bases lining up with TRBD1. Germline V gene data show CDR1 as MNHNS and CDR2 as SASEGT. V trimming: 6 bases; J trimming: 5 bases; junction bases outside the gene matches: 2. This CDR3 has 14 amino acids. Here the CDR3 DNA reads TGTGCCAGCAGCGGGACAGGGGGCGATCAGCCCCAGCATTTT. Amino acid sequence: CASSGTGGDQPQHF.

There are many counts of this clonotype. The chain is built from TRBV7-9 and TRBJ2-7; D gene unclear. V lost 1 base and J 6 bases, leaving 13 bases between the germline ends. From germline, CDR1 is SEHNR and CDR2 FQNEAQ (reference sequence). CDR3 size: 14 residues. CDR3 in amino acids: CASSLDGVGAEQYF. The CDR3 coding sequence is TGTGCCAGCAGCTTAGATGGGGTCGGCGCCGAGCAGTACTTC.

The chain is built from TRBV2 and TRBJ2-2, with D maybe TRBD2 (5 bases). The germline V gene encodes CDR1 SNHLY and CDR2 FYNNEI. The CDR3 runs 13 residues. Trimming removed 4 bases at V and 7 bases at J, with 10 bases between. The CDR3 here is CASSGLGGGELFF. Written as DNA, the CDR3 is TGTGCCAGCAGTGGACTCGGAGGCGGGGAGCTGTTTTTT.

This clonotype was detected ten times or more. This chain's CDR3 is CASSSVGPGDNYEQYF. CDR3 sequence (DNA): TGTGCCAGTAGCAGTGTGGGCCCGGGGGACAACTACGAGCAGTACTTC. This chain links TRBV19 with TRBJ2-7; D is perhaps TRBD1 or TRBD2 (6 bases each). V dropped 6 bases and J dropped 3 bases, with 21 bases sitting between them. The CDR3 is 16 residues long. Germline CDR1 and CDR2: LNHDA and SQIVND (reference sequence). The full variable domain, rest sourced from reference TRBV19 and TRBJ2-7, is DGGITQSPKYLFRKEGQNVTLSCEQNLNHDAMYWYRQDPGQGLRLIYYSQIVNDFQKGDIAEGYSVSREKKESFPLTVTSAQKNPTAFYLCASSSVGPGDNYEQYFGPGTRLTVT.

This clonotype showed up many times. The chain combines TRBV20-1 with TRBJ1-3; TRBD1 matches at 9 bases. V dropped 0 bases and J dropped 7; count of bases not matched to a gene: 13. The germline CDR1 and CDR2 sequences are DFQATT and SNEGSKA (reference sequence). The CDR3 spans 17 residues. For the CDR3, the DNA is TGCAGTGCTAGAGATCTTCGGGACAGGGTTATCTCGAACACCATATATTTT. Its translation is CSARDLRDRVISNTIYF.

V gene TRBV3-1 combines with J gene TRBJ1-2; TRBD1 aligns across 9 bases. The V and J ends lost 4 bases and 8 bases, in that order; junction bases with no gene match: 8. CDR1 and CDR2 from the germline V gene are LGHDT and YNNKEL (reference sequence). The CDR3 has 14 amino acids. CDR3 bases: TGTGCCAGCAGCCCCGGGACAGGGATGAGCGGCTACACCTTC. Its translation: CASSPGTGMSGYTF.

This chain links TRBV6-4 with TRBJ2-6; 7 positions agree with TRBD2. The CDR3 has 19 amino acids. V dropped 0 bases and J dropped 4; count of bases not matched to a gene: 12. Germline values: CDR1 MRHNA, CDR2 SNTAGT. The CDR3 DNA sequence: TGTGCCAGCAGTGACTCTCTAAAGGGAGGGGATCTAGGGGCCAACGTCCTGACTTTC. Translation gives CASSDSLKGGDLGANVLTF.

This clonotype was detected many times. The J gene is TRBJ2-3, the V gene TRBV11-2; TRBD2 matches at 10 bases. After removal of 4 bases from V and 4 bases from J, the junction contained 5 bases not matched to a gene. This CDR3 has 15 residues. Per the germline V gene, CDR1 is SGHAT and CDR2 is FQNNGV. CDR3 nucleotide sequence: TGTGCCAGCAGCTCCACTAGCGGGATCGCAGATACGCAGTATTTT. Translating gives CASSSTSGIADTQYF. The variable domain in full, with the rest retrieved from reference TRBV11-2 and TRBJ2-3, is EAGVAQSPRYKIIEKRQSVAFWCNPISGHATLYWYQQILGQGPKLLIQFQNNGVVDDSQLPKDRFSAERLKGVDSTLKIQPAKLEDSAVYLCASSSTSGIADTQYFGPGTRLTVL.

The chain employs TRBV27 and TRBJ1-4, with 9 bases identical to TRBD1. CDR1 is MNHEY and CDR2 is SMNVEV in the germline V gene (reference sequence). V gave up 2 bases and J gave up 5 bases; unmatched junction bases: 6. CDR3 length equals 16 residues. The CDR3 DNA sequence: TGTGCCAGCAGTTTAGGGACAGGGTATTACAATGAAAAACTGTTTTTT. Amino acids: CASSLGTGYYNEKLFF.